The present T cell receptor beta chain was sequenced within a study of CD4+ T cells in melanoma. General observations from the study: In melanoma, neoantigen-specific CD4+ T cells reportedly differed in differentiation state.

This clone has a single count. Its antigen is not identified. TCRdb keeps only in-frame clones here, not all; method: immunoSEQ multiplex PCR. Of 45,000 or so clones in the sample, roughly 87% were seen once. Sample: peripheral blood. This TCR derives from a human donor with melanoma.

The CDR3 loop is CASSIDPPGVGNTIYF. Here the CDR3 DNA reads TGTGCCAGCAGCATAGACCCCCCGGGGGTTGGAAACACCATATATTTT. V gene TRBV7-6 combines with J gene TRBJ1-3; maybe TRBD1 (5 bases). Germline V CDR1 and CDR2: SGHVS, FNYEAQ. The CDR3 covers 16 residues. The V gene lost 5 bases and the J gene lost 3 bases, with 17 bases spanning the gap.